This TCR beta chain appears in the sequencing data of a study of blood T cell repertoires in COVID-19. On the study more broadly: Acute-phase and convalescent COVID-19 samples originated in the United States, Italy and Spain. The analysed material was cDNA or gDNA that came from T cells, B-cell-depleted T cells, or PBMCs.

Germline V CDR1 and CDR2: SGHNT, YYREEE (reference sequence). The CDR3 extends over 13 amino acids. The germline V and J ends were trimmed by 3 bases and 5 bases, with 8 bases remaining between them. In the original analysis: Estimation of nucleated cell counts relied on the amplification of reference gene primers. Only in-frame clones appear in the TCRdb table, and some are missing; sequencing was by immunoSEQ multiplex PCR. The DNA gave D and trimming, while V, J and clone size come from that table. The repertoire has 200,000 to 250,000 clones, around 83% of them found once; the top ten carry less than 6%. Seattle participants joined during active infection and were tracked over time.

The chain is built from TRBV5-4 and TRBJ2-2; the D is unclear. The sequence derives from a woman in her sixties or seventies with COVID-19, enrolled during active disease. Sequencing was done on a sample of peripheral blood. The CDR3 region has the DNA TGTGCCAGCAGCTGGGTCGGGACCGGGGAGCTGTTTTTT. Protein product: CASSWVGTGELFF.